This T cell receptor beta chain was obtained from a study of cytomegalovirus exposure and HLA in healthy donors. CDR3 size: 17 residues. V gave up 0 bases and J gave up 7 bases, with 21 bases separating them. Germline values: CDR1 GTSNPN, CDR2 SVGIG (reference sequence). PCR was performed using 60 Vbeta and 13 Jbeta primers. Profiled with immunoSEQ multiplex PCR; TCRdb holds only in-frame clones, not every one. This sample has approximately 160,000 clones, with over 70% found just once. The source is a man aged 25 to 40 in good health and CMV-seropositive. The sequenced material came from PBMCs. The chain joins TRBV30 to TRBJ2-2; a weak D match, TRBD2 (7 bases). The CDR3 protein is CAWSVLRPGGRIGELFF. The CDR3, as DNA: TGTGCCTGGAGTGTACTACGTCCGGGGGGCCGTATCGGGGAGCTGTTTTTT. The full variable domain, completed using reference TRBV30 and TRBJ2-2, is SQTIHQWPATLVQPVGSPLSLECTVEGTSNPNLYWYRQAAGRGLQLLFYSVGIGQISSEVPQNLSASRPQDRQFILSSKKLLLSDSGFYLCAWSVLRPGGRIGELFFGEGSRLTVL.